The sequence of this TCR beta chain was determined in a study of T cells in Graves' hyperthyroidism and ophthalmopathy. Study outcomes and limitations: Using 13 V-J features, a model discriminated ophthalmopathy from stable hyperthyroidism. Most expanded thyroid clonotypes above 0.001 recurred in blood.

Trimming took 7 bases from V and 3 from J, leaving 18 bases between them. CDR1 MNHNS and CDR2 SASEGT come from the germline V gene. The CDR3 sequence is 15 residues long. This clonotype was picked up many times. Its cognate antigen is unknown. It was RNA transcripts that yielded the amplified TCR beta CDR3 regions. The HTBI primer set drove a first-round RT-PCR of the TCR CDR3. TCRdb called the multiplex PCR reads again in MiXCR, with one record for every CDR3 protein. The repertoire holds around 250,000 distinct CDR3 sequences, with 14% to 15% as singletons. This TCR derives from a woman aged 40 to 50 with Graves' hyperthyroidism that later progressed to Graves' ophthalmopathy. Sequenced material: blood. This chain uses TRBV6-1 with TRBJ1-1; tentative D call: TRBD1 (6 bases). CDR3 nucleotide sequence: TGTGCCAGCATCGAGGCTGTCACAGGGTACACTGAAGCTTTCTTT. It translates to CASIEAVTGYTEAFF.